This passage covers 4 T cell receptor beta chains from one sample sequenced in a study of PD-L1 blockade in urothelial cancer. Assay: immunoSEQ multiplex PCR; the TCRdb copy retains only in-frame clones and omits some. The data contain under 120,000 clones, over 75% of them singletons. This sample comprised PBMCs, obtained around atezolizumab (anti-PD-L1) treatment. Receptors were obtained from a man in his fifties with urothelial cancer.

This clone was recorded only once. The chain joins TRBV27 to TRBJ1-1; perhaps TRBD1 as D (5 bases). The CDR3 runs to 14 residues. The V end lost 6 bases, the J end lost 0 bases, and 11 bases lay between the germline ends. CDR1 and CDR2 from the germline V gene are MNHEY and SMNVEV (reference sequence). CDR3 sequence: CASSFGGLNTEAFF. The CDR3 nucleotides are TGTGCCAGCAGCTTCGGGGGGTTGAACACTGAAGCTTTCTTT.

J is TRBJ2-7 and V is TRBV5-1; 8 nucleotides align to TRBD1. The CDR3 has 15 amino acids. Germline V gene sequence: CDR1 SGHRS, CDR2 YFSETQ. V gave up 0 bases and J gave up 6 bases; unmatched junction bases: 8. CDR3 protein: CASSLGGGQGGEQYF. CDR3 in DNA: TGCGCCAGCAGCTTGGGAGGAGGACAGGGAGGCGAGCAGTACTTC.

This sequence joins TRBV28 and TRBJ2-1; 12 bases fit TRBD2. The germline V gene encodes CDR1 MDHEN and CDR2 SYDVKM. The CDR3 extends over 18 amino acids. Unmatched junction bases numbered 8, after V lost 5 bases and J lost 0 bases. CDR3 DNA sequence: TGTGCCAGCAGTCCTGGACTAGCGGGGACCTCCTCCTACAATGAGCAGTTCTTC. Its translation: CASSPGLAGTSSYNEQFF.

The V call is TRBV19, the J call TRBJ1-3; D uncertain. With 6 bases removed from V and 0 bases from J, the gap between germline ends came to 9 bases. This CDR3 has 14 residues. Germline-derived CDR1 and CDR2 are LNHDA and SQIVND (reference sequence). The DNA of the CDR3 is TGTGCCAGTAGCATCCAGCGCTCTGGAAACACCATATATTTT. Translated, it gives CASSIQRSGNTIYF.